A single sample gave rise to the 20 T cell receptor beta chains below, sequenced in a study of radiotherapy plus CTLA-4 blockade in lung cancer. Sequencing used immunoSEQ multiplex PCR; TCRdb keeps in-frame clones, though not all of them. This sample has about 59,000 clones; about 72% occur once, and the top ten carry around 8.3%. This material consisted of peripheral blood, taken from a patient treated with radiotherapy plus ipilimumab. These receptor sequences come from a human donor with non-small cell lung cancer whose response to radiotherapy plus ipilimumab could not be evaluated.

This chain connects TRBV7-3 to TRBJ2-1, with TRBD2 matching 9 bases. CDR3 length: 16 amino acids. Trimming removed 4 bases from V and 5 bases from J; junction bases left unmatched: 9. The germline V gene has CDR1 SGHTA and CDR2 FQGTGA. CDR3 in DNA: TGTGCCAGCAGCTCGGGGAGCGGGGGGCTCCACAATGAGCAGTTCTTC. Translation: CASSSGSGGLHNEQFF. Combining the CDR3 with reference TRBV7-3 and TRBJ2-1 gives the whole variable domain GAGVSQTPSNKVTEKGKYVELRCDPISGHTALYWYRQSLGQGPEFLIYFQGTGAADDSGLPNDRFFAVRPEGSVSTLKIQRTERGDSAVYLCASSSGSGGLHNEQFFGPGTRLTVL.

This clone was found many times. The chain recombines TRBV7-8 with TRBJ2-2, with TRBD1 matching over 10 bases. The germline gives CDR1 SGHVS, CDR2 FQNEAQ. V dropped 5 bases and J dropped 6; count of bases not matched to a gene: 15. The CDR3 is 18 amino acids. The CDR3 is CASSRRDRGWGSPGELFF. DNA of the CDR3: TGTGCCAGCAGCCGACGGGACAGGGGATGGGGGAGTCCCGGGGAGCTGTTTTTT. Filled out from reference TRBV7-8 and TRBJ2-2, the complete variable domain reads GAGVSQSPRYKVAKRGQDVALRCDPISGHVSLFWYQQALGQGPEFLTYFQNEAQLDKSGLPSDRFFAERPEGSVSTLKIQRTQQEDSAVYLCASSRRDRGWGSPGELFFGEGSRLTVL.

This clone was picked up one time. The V call is TRBV7-2, the J call TRBJ1-3; TRBD1 might be the D (6 bases). This CDR3 comprises 14 residues. V lost 1 base to trimming and J lost 6 bases, with 10 bases between them. Germline loops: CDR1 SGHTA, CDR2 FQGNSA. CDR3 nucleotides: TGTGCCAGCAGCTTAGGTGCAGGGGAAAACACCATATATTTT. Translated, it gives CASSLGAGENTIYF.

The DNA of the CDR3 is TGTGCCAGCAGTTACACTAACACCGGGGAGCTGTTTTTT. It specifies CASSYTNTGELFF. The rearrangement joins TRBV6-6 to TRBJ2-2; unclear D gene. Germline CDR1 and CDR2: MNHNY and SVGAGI (reference sequence). V lost 2 bases and J lost 2, with 3 bases in between. The CDR3 has 13 residues.

This chain links TRBV7-3 with TRBJ1-2, with 7 bases that match TRBD1. The length of the CDR3 is 13 residues. The trim removed 4 bases at V and 6 bases at J, leaving 5 bases unmatched. Germline CDR1 reads SGHTA; CDR2 reads FQGTGA. For the CDR3, the DNA is TGTGCCAGCAGCTACAGGCAGGGGGATGGCTACACCTTC. Translation gives CASSYRQGDGYTF.

The rearrangement links TRBV9 to TRBJ1-2; TRBD1 matches at 7 bases. Losses at the gene ends were 4 bases for V and 8 bases for J; bases not matched to a gene: 14. Germline V gene lookup returns CDR1 SGDLS and CDR2 YYNGEE. This CDR3 has 15 residues. The CDR3 here is CASSSSLQGTDGYTF. CDR3 DNA: TGTGCCAGCAGCTCCAGTCTACAGGGGACGGACGGCTACACCTTC.

This clone was detected once. The CDR3 reads CASSLREQLYEQYF. In DNA, the CDR3 is TGTGCCAGCAGCTTAAGAGAACAGCTCTACGAGCAGTACTTC. The gene calls are TRBV11-2 and TRBJ2-7; D call uncertain. With 2 bases removed from V and 3 bases from J, the gap between germline ends came to 11 bases. The CDR3 contains 14 residues. Germline V lookup: CDR1 SGHAT, CDR2 FQNNGV.

This clone was observed once. The rearrangement links TRBV4-1 to TRBJ2-7; possibly TRBD1 for D (6 bases). Trimming removed 2 bases from V and 2 bases from J, with 13 bases in between. CDR1 is MGHRA and CDR2 is YSYEKL in the germline V gene. This CDR3 is built from 15 residues. The CDR3 reads CASSQYASGAYEQYF. The CDR3 DNA sequence: TGCGCCAGCAGCCAATATGCCTCAGGGGCCTACGAGCAGTACTTC.

The chain has TRBV30 and TRBJ2-5, with 9 bases aligning to TRBD2. Germline V gene sequence: CDR1 GTSNPN, CDR2 SVGIG (reference sequence). The CDR3 runs 14 residues. Germline trimming cut 3 bases from V and 5 bases from J; bases unmatched to any gene: 7. CDR3 coding DNA: TGTGCCTGGAGCCGGGGACTAGCATCGGAGACCCAGTACTTC. The encoded protein is CAWSRGLASETQYF.

This sequence joins TRBV11-3 and TRBJ2-1, with TRBD1 matching 7 bases. Losses at the gene ends were 5 bases for V and 6 bases for J; bases not matched to a gene: 13. Germline CDR1 reads SGHNT; CDR2 reads YENEEA. This CDR3 has 16 amino acids. The CDR3, as DNA: TGTGCCAGCAGCCCATACGGACAGGAGACTACCAATGAGCAGTTCTTC. It specifies CASSPYGQETTNEQFF.

The rearrangement uses TRBV15 and TRBJ1-3; 7 bases align to TRBD1. V lost 8 bases, J lost 4 bases, and 5 bases stayed unmatched. The CDR3 covers 13 residues. Germline assignment: CDR1 LNHNV and CDR2 YYDKDF (reference sequence). The CDR3, as DNA: TGTGCCACCTGGACAGGCGGAGGAAACACCATATATTTT. As protein: CATWTGGGNTIYF.

The chain joins TRBV7-8 to TRBJ2-4; a possible D gene is TRBD2 (7 bases). Per germline, CDR1 SGHVS and CDR2 FQNEAQ. V lost 5 bases and J lost 8, with 16 bases in between. This CDR3 is built from 14 residues. Here the CDR3 DNA reads TGTGCCAGCAGCGAACCCAAAGGGGGGGACATTCAGTACTTC. This codes for CASSEPKGGDIQYF.

There are a few counts of this clone. The chain has TRBV5-6 and TRBJ2-7; D may be TRBD2 (5 bases). The CDR3 totals 15 residues. Germline V lookup: CDR1 SGHDT, CDR2 YYEEEE. V was cut by 5 bases and J by 5 bases, with 20 bases left in between. This CDR3 is CASSSVYRLGDEQYF. CDR3 sequence (DNA): TGTGCCAGCAGTTCCGTCTACCGCCTCGGGGACGAGCAGTACTTC.

Concerning this clone itself: Compared with germline, one end of the junction differs, possibly owing to a read error. The sample contains more than one DNA sequence encoding this CDR3. The rearrangement links TRBV5-4 to TRBJ2-1, with D uncertain. CDR3 length: 16 amino acids. CDR1 is SGHNT and CDR2 is YYREEE in the germline V gene (reference sequence). In nucleotides, the CDR3 is TGCGCCAGCAGCAGTAGCACCTCGAGCTCCTACAATGAGCAGTTCTTC. Its translation: CASSSSTSSSYNEQFF. Variable domain in full (rest from reference TRBV5-4 and TRBJ2-1): ETGVTQSPTHLIKTRGQQVTLRCSSQSGHNTVSWYQQALGQGPQFIFQYYREEENGRGNFPPRFSGLQFPNYSSELNVNALELDDSALYLCASSSSTSSSYNEQFFGPGTRLTVL.

The chain recombines TRBV5-1 with TRBJ2-3, with 8 bases matching TRBD2. V shed 1 base and J 1 base; nucleotides not matched to a gene: 8. This CDR3 comprises 17 residues. Germline V CDR1 and CDR2: SGHRS, YFSETQ. The CDR3 loop reads CASSLYTSGVGTDTQYF. The CDR3 DNA reads TGCGCCAGCAGCTTGTATACTAGCGGTGTCGGCACAGATACGCAGTATTTT.

In DNA form, the CDR3 reads TGTGCCAGCAGCTTCCAGGGTCCCGGGGAGCTGTTTTTT. This codes for CASSFQGPGELFF. The chain recombines TRBV6-1 with TRBJ2-2; the D gene is possibly TRBD1 (5 bases). Germline-derived CDR1 and CDR2 are MNHNS and SASEGT. Trimming removed 6 bases from V and 6 bases from J, with 11 bases in between. This CDR3 is 13 amino acids long.

The V gene is TRBV30, the J gene TRBJ1-1, with 8 bases that match TRBD1. The CDR3 spans 16 residues. V was pared by 0 bases and J by 1 base, with 7 bases of the junction left unmatched. The germline CDR1 and CDR2 sequences are GTSNPN and SVGIG (reference sequence). CDR3 in amino acids: CAWSVPTGGPNTEAFF. For the CDR3, the DNA is TGTGCCTGGAGTGTACCAACAGGGGGTCCGAACACTGAAGCTTTCTTT.

The chain links TRBV11-2 to TRBJ2-5; weak D call: TRBD1 (6 bases). Germline lookup yields CDR1 SGHAT and CDR2 FQNNGV. This CDR3 region has 15 residues. V gave up 4 bases and J gave up 6 bases, with 18 bases separating them. CDR3 DNA sequence: TGTGCCAGCAGCTGGTCACAGGGCGCTGAAAAGACCCAGTACTTC. Translation: CASSWSQGAEKTQYF.

The V call is TRBV27, the J call TRBJ2-1; 9 nucleotides align to TRBD2. V trimming: 6 bases; J trimming: 5 bases; junction bases outside the gene matches: 5. Germline assignment: CDR1 MNHEY and CDR2 SMNVEV (reference sequence). There are 14 residues in the CDR3. CDR3 in amino acids: CASRSGGIHNEQFF. The CDR3 DNA reads as TGTGCCAGCAGGAGCGGGGGGATTCACAATGAGCAGTTCTTC.

This clone was observed a few times. This chain connects TRBV7-9 to TRBJ1-2; the match to TRBD1 covers 10 bases. V gave up 0 bases and J gave up 7 bases; unmatched junction bases: 5. In germline, CDR1 is SEHNR, CDR2 FQNEAQ (reference sequence). This CDR3 is 15 amino acids long. CDR3 loop: CASSLASGTGAGYTF. Written as DNA, the CDR3 is TGTGCCAGCAGCTTAGCCTCCGGGACAGGGGCTGGCTACACCTTC.